The following is a T cell receptor beta chain sequence with its context. Its antigen is unknown. An end of the junction differs from the germline gene, which may be a read error. Peripheral blood CD8+ and CD4+ T cells from healthy donors, Susac syndrome patients and multiple sclerosis patients were profiled using high-throughput TCR beta sequencing. The Susac syndrome patients fulfilled recently defined diagnostic criteria for definite or probable disease. Bulk CD8+ and CD4+ T cells were purified by magnetic negative isolation, whereas CD8+ TEMRA cells were enriched by FACS. Blood was collected in EDTA tubes and processed within 24 hours, with PBMCs isolated through density gradient centrifugation. PBMCs intended for TCR sequencing were cryopreserved in liquid nitrogen and thawed later in a water bath at 37 degrees C. A purity of at least 90% was achieved for sorted or isolated CD4+, CD8+ and CD8+ TEMRA cells.

Based on the germline V gene, the CDR1 and CDR2 sequences are SGHRS and YFSETQ. The CDR3 goes from the cysteine to the phenylalanine over 11 residues. Only the CDR3 region is kept as DNA, spanning 33 bases read in frame from base 1. These data come from a study of CD8 T cells in Susac syndrome (dated by TCRdb to about 2019). Broadly, across the study: Among the Susac syndrome patients who were sequenced, clinically active disease was present in more than 5 and clinical remission was observed in roughly eight. At blood withdrawal, Susac syndrome patients were therapy-naive, treated with corticosteroids (with IVIg additionally given to some), or treated with IVIg alone. Whether CD8+ T cell activation and differentiation in Susac syndrome was antigen driven was tested using repertoire sequencing.

RNA was extracted using the RNeasy kit, and about 0.5 to 1 microgram was reverse transcribed with random hexamers. TCR beta CDR3 regions were amplified with the immunoSEQ multiplex PCR assay covering 54 Vbeta and 13 Jbeta segments. PCR amplification bias was corrected by using a synthetic template baseline for primer optimization and computational correction. Under the source paper's analysis protocol: Only productive sequences were kept, with reads annotated to V, D and J genes according to IMGT and analyzed in immunoSEQ Analyzer. Clonality was calculated as one minus the Shannon entropy normalized by log2 of the number of productive unique sequences. For each patient and control, public and private clones were evaluated within the 100 most prevalent clones. Clones were defined as Susac-specific if absent from the healthy and MS cohorts, from 900 to 1,300 published viral clones and from other ImmuneACCESS disease sequences. TCRdb passed the public sequencing reads through fastp at Q25 and MiXCR, retaining productive beta sequences. Here each entry gathers all rows of one CDR3 protein and keeps the most common genes and DNA. Here the V and J calls rest on TCRdb's processing, not on the authors' analysis. Across this sample there are 140,000 or so distinct CDR3 sequences, with nearly 97% seen only once. The ten largest clones represent around 0.08% of the sample.

Overall study results and their limits: The TCR sequencing and HLA analysis was acknowledged to have included a relatively small number of individuals. In patients with Susac syndrome, the CD4+ T cell repertoire showed no detectable clonal expansion.

The chain joins TRBV5-1 to TRBJ1-1; the D segment could be TRBD1, given 5 matching bases. Sequenced sample: CD4+ T cells from PBMCs. The sequence was collected from a human donor with Susac syndrome. The nucleotide sequence reads TGTGCCAGCAGTTTAGACAGTGAAGCTTTCTTT. This translates into CASSLDSEAFF.